This is a list of T cell receptor beta chains from one sample in a study of shared clonotypes between healthy human individuals. Clones were sequenced by immunoSEQ multiplex PCR, and TCRdb holds only the in-frame ones, with some missing. This table has roughly 2,300,000 clones, 92% appearing once. Sequencing was performed on naive CD4+ T cells from PBMCs. These receptors all come from a man between 18 and 35 years old in good health. Some clones in this sample may be carry-over from other donors' samples. Both conserved end residues are part of each CDR3. Fields, in order: V gene, J gene, D gene, clone size, CDR3 DNA, CDR3 protein. D genes are given only for firm matches. Clone size, where shown, is once, few, many, or a class for clones that have expanded.

TRBV5-4	TRBJ1-1	TRBD1	NA	TGTGCCAGCAGCTTGGATGAAGGTGGGACAGGGCCCGCTTTCTTT	CASSLDEGGTGPAFF
TRBV6-1	TRBJ2-5	TRBD1	NA	TGTGCCAGCAGTGAGGACAGGGGGCGAGAGACCCAGTACTTC	CASSEDRGRETQYF
TRBV15	TRBJ2-5	NA	NA	TGTGCCACCAGCAGAGCGAGAAGAGAGACCCAGTACTTC	CATSRARRETQYF
TRBV28	TRBJ2-7	NA	NA	TGTGCCAGCAGACCGGGACACCGCTACGAGCAGTACTTC	CASRPGHRYEQYF
TRBV29-1	TRBJ1-4	NA	NA	TGCAGCGTTGGGGGACCGGAGGGCGAAAAACTGTTTTTT	CSVGGPEGEKLFF
TRBV18	TRBJ1-2	NA	NA	TGTGCCAGCTCACCCCTCCGGGACCGATCTAACTATGGCTACACCTTC	CASSPLRDRSNYGYTF
TRBV9	TRBJ1-4	NA	few	TGTGCCAGCAGCGTAGGCCGTGCAACTAATGAAAAACTGTTTTTT	CASSVGRATNEKLFF
TRBV11-2	TRBJ1-4	NA	once	TGTGCCAGCAGCTTAGTGAACCGGGGGCCGTATGAAAAACTGTTTTTT	CASSLVNRGPYEKLFF
TRBV6-6	TRBJ1-5	TRBD1	NA	TGTGCCAGCAGTGCATCCGGCACAGGGGGCAGGCAGCCCCAGCATTTT	CASSASGTGGRQPQHF
TRBV9	TRBJ2-1	TRBD2	NA	TGTGCCAGCAGCGGACGGGCTAGCGGGAGTAGTACTGAGCAGTTCTTC	CASSGRASGSSTEQFF
TRBV5-1	TRBJ2-7	TRBD2	NA	TGCGCCAGCAGCTGGGGTATCTCCGGGACTAGCGGGATGGGGGAGCAGTACTTC	CASSWGISGTSGMGEQYF
TRBV10-2	TRBJ2-7	TRBD2	NA	TGCGCCAGCAGTGGCACTAGCGGGAGGGTAACGTACGAGCAGTACTTC	CASSGTSGRVTYEQYF
TRBV6-5	TRBJ2-7	NA	NA	TGTGCCACCTCGGACAGCTCCTACGAGCAGTACTTC	CATSDSSYEQYF
TRBV7-3	TRBJ2-2	TRBD1	NA	TGTGCCAGCAGCTTACTAGGGGGCTCCACCGGGGAGCTGTTTTTT	CASSLLGGSTGELFF
TRBV7-9	TRBJ2-2	TRBD1	NA	TGTGCCAGCAGACCTACGACAGGGGTCACCGGGGAGCTGTTTTTT	CASRPTTGVTGELFF
TRBV27	TRBJ2-4	TRBD2	NA	TGTGCCAGCAGCTGGACTAGCGTATTAGCCAAAAACATTCAGTACTTC	CASSWTSVLAKNIQYF
TRBV25-1	TRBJ2-7	TRBD1	NA	TGTGCCAGCAGTGTGACAGGGGGCGGCAGCCATGGCGAGCAGTACTTC	CASSVTGGGSHGEQYF
TRBV29-1	TRBJ2-4	NA	NA	TGCAGCGCCGCGAAGAGGGACATTCAGTACTTC	CSAAKRDIQYF
TRBV29-1	TRBJ2-7	TRBD1	NA	TGCAGCGTCAACTTACAGGGGCTAAGCTACGAGCAGTACTTC	CSVNLQGLSYEQYF
TRBV6-4	TRBJ2-3	NA	NA	TGTGCCAGCAGTGACTCCACAGATACGCAGTATTTT	CASSDSTDTQYF
TRBV6-6	TRBJ2-5	NA	NA	TGTGCCAGCAGTTCTCGACAGCAAGAGACCCAGTACTTC	CASSSRQQETQYF
TRBV5-1	TRBJ2-7	NA	once	TGCGCCAGCACAGGGTCGCGGGAGCAGTACTTC	CASTGSREQYF
TRBV9	TRBJ2-6	NA	NA	TGTGCCAGCTCCTCCCCGGCTGGGGCCAACGTCCTGACTTTC	CASSSPAGANVLTF
TRBV5-1	TRBJ1-2	NA	NA	TGCGCCAGCAGCTTGGCCCTAGGGAGCGGCTACACCTTC	CASSLALGSGYTF
TRBV5-1	TRBJ2-4	TRBD1	NA	TGCGCCAGCAGCGCAACAGGGGGCGTGGGGAACATTCAGTACTTC	CASSATGGVGNIQYF
TRBV9	TRBJ2-7	NA	NA	TGTGCCAGCAGCCCTGGCCTAGGGGCTGCCTACGAGCAGTACTTC	CASSPGLGAAYEQYF
TRBV28	TRBJ2-3	TRBD1	NA	TGTGCCAGCAGCCCTCAGGGGGCGAGCACAGATACGCAGTATTTT	CASSPQGASTDTQYF
TRBV7-2	TRBJ2-7	NA	NA	TGTGCCAGCAGCTTTTCCCCCCTCACGGGATCTTTTGAGCAGTACTTC	CASSFSPLTGSFEQYF
TRBV25-1	TRBJ1-2	NA	NA	TGTGCCAGCAGGGACTCTTTTAACTATGGCTACACCTTC	CASRDSFNYGYTF
TRBV5-6	TRBJ1-2	NA	NA	TGTGCCAGCAGCTCCCCGGACAGTTATGGCTACACCTTC	CASSSPDSYGYTF
TRBV28	TRBJ1-6	TRBD1	NA	TGTGCCAGCAGTCCAGGGGGTCAGGTGTCACCCCTCCACTTT	CASSPGGQVSPLHF
TRBV18	TRBJ2-1	NA	NA	TGTGCCAGCTCATCTGCCTCGCCGCGGGATGAGCAGTTCTTC	CASSSASPRDEQFF
TRBV30	TRBJ2-3	TRBD2	NA	TGTGCCTGGAGTGGTCTTAGCGGGAACGCAGATACGCAGTATTTT	CAWSGLSGNADTQYF
TRBV19	TRBJ2-5	NA	NA	TGTGCCAGTAGTATCGGCAGGGGCTTAGAGACCCAGTACTTC	CASSIGRGLETQYF
TRBV2	TRBJ2-2	NA	NA	TGTGCCAGCATGGGCGATGGCCCCGGGGAGCTGTTTTTT	CASMGDGPGELFF
TRBV19	TRBJ2-6	NA	NA	TGTGCCAGTAGTAGCTTAAGGACGGGACACTCTGGGGCCAACGTCCTGACTTTC	CASSSLRTGHSGANVLTF
TRBV19	TRBJ1-1	NA	few	TGTGCCAGTAGTATAGCCGGGCAGGGGAACACTGAAGCTTTCTTT	CASSIAGQGNTEAFF